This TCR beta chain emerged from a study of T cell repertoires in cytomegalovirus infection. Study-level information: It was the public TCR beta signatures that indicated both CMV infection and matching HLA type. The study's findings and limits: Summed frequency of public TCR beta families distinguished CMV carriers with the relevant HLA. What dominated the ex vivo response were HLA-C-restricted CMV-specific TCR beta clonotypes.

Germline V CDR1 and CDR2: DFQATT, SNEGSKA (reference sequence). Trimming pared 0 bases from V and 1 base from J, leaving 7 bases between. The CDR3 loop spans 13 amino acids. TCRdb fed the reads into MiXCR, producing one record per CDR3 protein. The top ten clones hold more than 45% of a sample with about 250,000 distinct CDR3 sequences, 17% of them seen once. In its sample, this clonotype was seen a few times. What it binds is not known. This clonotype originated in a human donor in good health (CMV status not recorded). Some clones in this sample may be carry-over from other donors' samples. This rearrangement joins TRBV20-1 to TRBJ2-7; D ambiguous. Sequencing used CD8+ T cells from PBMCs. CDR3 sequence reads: CSARDPRSYEQYF. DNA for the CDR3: TGCAGTGCTAGAGATCCTAGATCCTACGAGCAGTACTTC.